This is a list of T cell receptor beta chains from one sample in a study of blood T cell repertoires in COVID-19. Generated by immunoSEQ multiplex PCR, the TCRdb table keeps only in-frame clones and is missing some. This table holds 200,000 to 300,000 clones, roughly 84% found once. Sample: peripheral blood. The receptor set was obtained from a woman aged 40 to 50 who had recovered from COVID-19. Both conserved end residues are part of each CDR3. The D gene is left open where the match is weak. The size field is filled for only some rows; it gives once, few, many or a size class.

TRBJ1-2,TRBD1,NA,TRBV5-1,CASSVIPGTGINGYTF,TGCGCCAGCAGCGTGATACCCGGGACAGGGATTAATGGCTACACCTTC
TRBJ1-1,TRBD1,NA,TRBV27,CASSLGQFMNTEAFF,TGTGCCAGCAGTTTGGGACAGTTCATGAACACTGAAGCTTTCTTT
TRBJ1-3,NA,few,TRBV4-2,CASSPRVGDSGNTIYF,TGTGCCAGCAGCCCCAGGGTTGGGGACTCTGGAAACACCATATATTTT
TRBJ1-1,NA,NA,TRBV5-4,CASSRRVSGTEAFF,TGTGCCAGCAGCCGCAGGGTATCGGGCACTGAAGCTTTCTTT
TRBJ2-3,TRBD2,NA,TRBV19,CASSTIAGRHTDTQYF,TGTGCCAGTAGTACTATAGCGGGGAGACACACAGATACGCAGTATTTT
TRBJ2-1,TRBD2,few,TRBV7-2,CASSSWGGNSEQFF,TGTGCCAGCAGCTCCTGGGGGGGGAACAGTGAGCAGTTCTTC
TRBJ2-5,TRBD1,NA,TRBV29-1,CSVEGQAKTQYF,TGCAGCGTTGAGGGACAGGCGAAGACCCAGTACTTC
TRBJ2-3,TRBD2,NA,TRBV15,CATSRERTSGGAYLKYF,TGTGCCACCAGCAGAGAACGGACTAGCGGGGGGGCCTATCTAAAATATTTT
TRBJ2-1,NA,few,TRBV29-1,CSASRLDEQFF,TGCAGCGCCTCGAGGTTAGATGAGCAGTTCTTC
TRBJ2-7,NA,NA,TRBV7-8,CASSLVLAENYEQYF,TGTGCCAGCAGCTTAGTTTTGGCGGAAAACTACGAGCAGTACTTC
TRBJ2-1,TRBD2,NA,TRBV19,CASSTLAGANNEQFF,TGTGCCAGTAGTACCCTAGCGGGGGCAAACAATGAGCAGTTCTTC
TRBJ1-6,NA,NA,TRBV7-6,CASSLEEGWNSPLHF,TGTGCCAGCAGCTTAGAGGAGGGGTGGAATTCACCCCTCCACTTT
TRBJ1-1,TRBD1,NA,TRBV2,CASKEGAMNTEAFF,TGTGCCAGCAAAGAGGGGGCCATGAACACTGAAGCTTTCTTT
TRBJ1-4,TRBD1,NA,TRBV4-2,CASSQESGQGSEKLFF,TGTGCCAGCAGCCAAGAGTCGGGACAGGGGAGTGAAAAACTGTTTTTT
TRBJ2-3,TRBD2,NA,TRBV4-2,CASSRISGASSTDTQYF,TGTGCCAGCAGCCGAATTAGCGGGGCTTCTAGCACAGATACGCAGTATTTT
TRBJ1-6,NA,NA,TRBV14,CASSPESSLNSPLHF,TGTGCCAGCAGCCCCGAAAGCTCCCTCAACTCACCCCTCCACTTT
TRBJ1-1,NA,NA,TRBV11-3,CASSLVSGLSTEAFF,TGTGCCAGCAGCTTAGTATCCGGGTTGAGCACTGAAGCTTTCTTT
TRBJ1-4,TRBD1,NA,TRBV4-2,CASSPDRAATNEKLFF,TGTGCCAGCAGTCCAGACAGGGCTGCAACTAATGAAAAACTGTTTTTT